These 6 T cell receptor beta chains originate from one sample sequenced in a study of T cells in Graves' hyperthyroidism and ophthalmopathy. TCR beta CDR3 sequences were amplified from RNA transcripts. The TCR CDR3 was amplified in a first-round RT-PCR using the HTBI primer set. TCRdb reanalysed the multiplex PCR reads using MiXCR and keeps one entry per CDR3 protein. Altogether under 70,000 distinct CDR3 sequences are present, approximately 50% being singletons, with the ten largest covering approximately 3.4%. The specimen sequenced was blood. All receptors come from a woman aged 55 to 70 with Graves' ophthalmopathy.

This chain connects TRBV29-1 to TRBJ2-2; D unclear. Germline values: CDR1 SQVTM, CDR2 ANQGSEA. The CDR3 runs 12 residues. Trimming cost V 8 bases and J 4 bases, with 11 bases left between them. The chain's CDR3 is CSLETVTGELFF. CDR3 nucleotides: TGCAGCTTGGAGACGGTCACCGGGGAGCTGTTTTTT.

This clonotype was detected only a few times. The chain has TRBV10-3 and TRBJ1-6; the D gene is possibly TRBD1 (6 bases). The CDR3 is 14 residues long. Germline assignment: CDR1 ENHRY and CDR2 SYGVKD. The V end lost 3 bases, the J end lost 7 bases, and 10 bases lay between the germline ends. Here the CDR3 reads CAISDRGGNSPLHF. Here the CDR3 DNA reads TGTGCCATCAGTGACAGGGGAGGGAATTCACCCCTCCACTTT.

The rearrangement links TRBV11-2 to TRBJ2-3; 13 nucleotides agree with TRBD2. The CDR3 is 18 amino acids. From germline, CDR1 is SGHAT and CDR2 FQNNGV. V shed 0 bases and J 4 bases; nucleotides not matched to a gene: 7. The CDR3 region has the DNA TGTGCCAGCAGCTTAGATCAGGGGACTAGCGGGGCTGCAGATACGCAGTATTTT. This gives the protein CASSLDQGTSGAADTQYF.

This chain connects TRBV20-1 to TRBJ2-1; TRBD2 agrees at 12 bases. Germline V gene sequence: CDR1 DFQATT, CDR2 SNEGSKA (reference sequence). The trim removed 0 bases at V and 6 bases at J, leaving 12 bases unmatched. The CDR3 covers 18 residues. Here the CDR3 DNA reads TGCAGTGCTAGAGATCGCCTATCAAGACTAGCGGGGGCCAATGAGCAGTTCTTC. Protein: CSARDRLSRLAGANEQFF.

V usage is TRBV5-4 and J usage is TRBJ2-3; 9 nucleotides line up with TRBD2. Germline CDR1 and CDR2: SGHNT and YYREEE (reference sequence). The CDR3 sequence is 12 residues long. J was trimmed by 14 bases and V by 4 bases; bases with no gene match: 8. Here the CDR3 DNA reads TGTGCCAGCAGCCTTGGTCCGGGACTAGCGTATTTT. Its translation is CASSLGPGLAYF.

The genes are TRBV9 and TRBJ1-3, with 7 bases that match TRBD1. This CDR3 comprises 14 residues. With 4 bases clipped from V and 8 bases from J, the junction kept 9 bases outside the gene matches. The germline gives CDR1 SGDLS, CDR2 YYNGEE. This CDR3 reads CASSPGGRGDTIYF. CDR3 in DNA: TGTGCCAGCAGCCCAGGGGGAAGGGGGGACACCATATATTTT.